What follows describes a single TCR beta chain. Its antigen remains unidentified. The record has no base qualities; no much larger clone is one base away. These data belong to a study of OX40 agonist ivuxolimab in advanced cancers. Background on the whole study: Ivuxolimab, which targeted the costimulatory receptor OX40 (CD134), was an agonistic, fully human IgG2 monoclonal antibody. Intravenous ivuxolimab was administered to patients every 2 weeks at six dose levels: 0.01, 0.1, 0.3, 1.5, 3 and 10 mg/kg. Of the approximately 54 patients in dose escalation, 19 had hepatocellular carcinoma, approximately 15 had melanoma, 9 had renal cell carcinoma and 9 had head and neck cancer. In the dose-escalation cohort, more than 75% of patients were male, and the mean age was about 55 years, with a range of about 23 to 90. Prior anti-PD-1, anti-PD-L1 or anti-CTLA-4 therapy was permitted, and roughly two fifths of dose-escalation patients had received checkpoint inhibitors. Three dose-escalation patients achieved partial responses, one with hepatocellular carcinoma and two with cutaneous melanoma. Peripheral TCRbeta sequencing was intended to test whether TCR sequence diversity was altered and clonal T-cell expansion was caused by ivuxolimab. The monotherapy dose-escalation portion (N ≈ 52 patients) of the phase I ivuxolimab trial is reported in the paper.

V is pruned by 4 bases and J by 2 bases, leaving 2 bases of the junction without a gene match. The CDR3 spans 14 residues, from the cysteine through the phenylalanine. Only the CDR3 portion is preserved as DNA: 42 bases, with reading frame beginning at the first base. Taken from the germline V gene (reference sequence), the CDR1 and CDR2 loops are GTSNPN and SVGIG. Patients with autoimmune disease history or receiving systemic immunosuppression were excluded from the trial. Peripheral blood for TCR sequencing was drawn from every dose cohort at baseline, at cycle 4 day 1 and at cycle 7 day 1. Samples came from an open-label, multicenter, first-in-human phase I dose-escalation trial of ivuxolimab. The trial enrolled adults with locally advanced or metastatic head and neck squamous cell, hepatocellular, melanoma or renal cell carcinoma. Before TCR sequencing, CD4+ T cells and CD8+ T cells from peripheral blood were sorted into separate populations.

Genomic DNA was isolated from the sorted cells so that the TCRbeta CDR3 region could be sequenced. TCRbeta CDR3 regions were sequenced using the immunoSEQ Assay. The clones in this table, taken by TCRdb from immuneACCESS, are in-frame only. Not every clone is retained; where verified, under half of the shortfall comes from an unresolved V gene, and the cause of the rest is unknown. The sample has roughly 11,000 clones on record, approximately 80% of them singletons. About an eighth of the sample goes to the ten largest clones. Study-wide conclusions, independent of this receptor: After ivuxolimab, CD8+ T cells had more expanded clones than CD4+ T cells on average. At doses of 0.1 to 3.0 mg/kg, clonal expansion of both CD4+ and CD8+ blood T cells was observed from baseline to week 6. Low levels of normalized T-cell clonal expansion were also seen in some patients who did not respond. Partial responders in the 0.1-3.0 mg/kg groups had among the lowest normalized peripheral clonal expansion, especially among CD8+ T cells. Which antigens the clonally expanded peripheral T cells were specific for was not determined.

Source: CD4+ or CD8+ T cells sorted from blood, taken in a trial of the OX40 agonist ivuxolimab. The TCR originated in an adult with an advanced solid tumor such as melanoma, head and neck, liver or kidney cancer. The V and J genes are TRBV30 and TRBJ1-5; a stretch of 10 junction bases matches TRBD1. For the CDR3, the sequence is CAWTGTGGNQPQHF. The base sequence is TGTGCCTGGACCGGGACAGGGGGCAATCAGCCCCAGCATTTT.